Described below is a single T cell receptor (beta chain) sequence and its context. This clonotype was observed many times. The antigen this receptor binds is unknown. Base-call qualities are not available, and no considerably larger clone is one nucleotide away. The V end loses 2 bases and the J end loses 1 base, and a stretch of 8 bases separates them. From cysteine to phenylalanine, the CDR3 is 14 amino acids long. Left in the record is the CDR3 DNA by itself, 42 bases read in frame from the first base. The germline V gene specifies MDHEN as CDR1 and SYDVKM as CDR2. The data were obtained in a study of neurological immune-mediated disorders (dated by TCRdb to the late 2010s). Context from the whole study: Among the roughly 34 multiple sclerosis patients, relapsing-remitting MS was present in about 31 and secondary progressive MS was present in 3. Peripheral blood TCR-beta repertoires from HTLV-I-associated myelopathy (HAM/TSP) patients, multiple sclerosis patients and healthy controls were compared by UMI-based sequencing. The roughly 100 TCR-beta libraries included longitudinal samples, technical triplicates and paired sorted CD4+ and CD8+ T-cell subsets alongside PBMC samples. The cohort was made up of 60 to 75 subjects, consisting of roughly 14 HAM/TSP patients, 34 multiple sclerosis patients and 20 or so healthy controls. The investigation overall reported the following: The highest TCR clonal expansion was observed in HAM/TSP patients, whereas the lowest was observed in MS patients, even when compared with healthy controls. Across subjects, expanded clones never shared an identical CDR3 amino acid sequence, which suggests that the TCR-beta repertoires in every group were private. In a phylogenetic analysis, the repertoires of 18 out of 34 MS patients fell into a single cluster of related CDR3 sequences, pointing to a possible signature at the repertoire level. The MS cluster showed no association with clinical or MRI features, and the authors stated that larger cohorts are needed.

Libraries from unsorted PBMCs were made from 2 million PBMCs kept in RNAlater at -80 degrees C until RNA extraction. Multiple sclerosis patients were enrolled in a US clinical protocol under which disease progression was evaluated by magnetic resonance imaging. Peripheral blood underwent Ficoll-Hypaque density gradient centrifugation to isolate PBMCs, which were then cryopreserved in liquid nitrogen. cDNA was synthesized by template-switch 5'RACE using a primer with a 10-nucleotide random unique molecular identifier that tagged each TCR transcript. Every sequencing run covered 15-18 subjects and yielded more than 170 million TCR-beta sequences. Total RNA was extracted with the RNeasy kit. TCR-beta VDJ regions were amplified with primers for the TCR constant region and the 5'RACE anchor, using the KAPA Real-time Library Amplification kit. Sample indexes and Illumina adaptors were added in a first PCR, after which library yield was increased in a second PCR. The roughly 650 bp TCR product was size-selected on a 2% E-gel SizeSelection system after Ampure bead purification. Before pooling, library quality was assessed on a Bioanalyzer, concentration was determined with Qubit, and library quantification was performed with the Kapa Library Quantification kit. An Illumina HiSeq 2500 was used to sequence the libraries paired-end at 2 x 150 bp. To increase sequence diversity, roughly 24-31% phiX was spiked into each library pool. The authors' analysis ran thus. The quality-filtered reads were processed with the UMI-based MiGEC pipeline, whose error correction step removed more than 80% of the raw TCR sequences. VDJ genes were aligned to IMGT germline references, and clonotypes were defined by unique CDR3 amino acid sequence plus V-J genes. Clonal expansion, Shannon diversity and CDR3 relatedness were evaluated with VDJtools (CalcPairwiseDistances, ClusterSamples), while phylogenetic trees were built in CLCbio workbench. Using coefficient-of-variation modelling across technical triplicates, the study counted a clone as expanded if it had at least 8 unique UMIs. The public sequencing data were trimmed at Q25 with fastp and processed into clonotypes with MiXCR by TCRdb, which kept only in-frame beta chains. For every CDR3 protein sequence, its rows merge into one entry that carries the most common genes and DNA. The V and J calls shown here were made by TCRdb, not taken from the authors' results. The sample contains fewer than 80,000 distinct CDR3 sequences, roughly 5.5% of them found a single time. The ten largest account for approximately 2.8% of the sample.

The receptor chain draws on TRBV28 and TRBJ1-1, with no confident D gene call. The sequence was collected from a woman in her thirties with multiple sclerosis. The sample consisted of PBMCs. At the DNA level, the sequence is TGTGCCAGCAGTTTAATGGTTCGGAACACTGAAGCTTTCTTT. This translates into CASSLMVRNTEAFF.